This TCR beta chain was sequenced for a study of a mutant IDH1 vaccine in newly diagnosed glioma. Study context: Patients were pretreated with radiotherapy, temozolomide, or both, mostly both. General study points: Among patients, around 95% showed immune responses induced by the vaccine. Pseudoprogression seemed unlinked to shifts in top peripheral T cell clonotypes.

Points on this clone: Its antigen is undetermined.

Time point reported: week 5, during vaccination. Every vaccine dose comprised 300 ug of mutant IDH1 20-mer peptide plus topical imiquimod. CDR1 is LGHNA, CDR2 YSLEER, per germline. Trimming at V came to 0 bases and at J to 5 bases, leaving 12 bases not matched to a gene. The CDR3 spans 17 residues. Only in-frame clones appear in the TCRdb table, and some are missing; sequencing was by immunoSEQ multiplex PCR. The sample shows roughly 25,000 clones, approximately 80% of them seen only once. This chain joins TRBV4-3 and TRBJ2-5; 7 bases line up with TRBD2. The TCR originated in a man in his forties with glioma. Sequenced here: PBMCs, sampled from a glioma patient whose treatment included an IDH1 peptide vaccine. This chain's CDR3 is CASSQEGSGRGGETQYF. CDR3 DNA: TGCGCCAGCAGCCAAGAGGGTTCGGGGAGGGGCGGGGAGACCCAGTACTTC.